The rows below give T cell receptor beta chains drawn from one sample of a study of PD-L1 blockade in urothelial cancer. TCRdb's table, derived via immunoSEQ multiplex PCR, lists solely in-frame clones and lacks some. This table holds 86,000 or so clones, 70% to 90% found once. The source was PBMCs, collected around atezolizumab (anti-PD-L1) treatment. The receptors were gathered from a man aged 55 to 69 with urothelial cancer. The CDR3 runs from the conserved cysteine through the conserved F or W. D genes are given only for firm matches. Expanded clones get a size class; other rows say once, few or many, or leave the size out.

V gene,clone size,D gene,J gene,CDR3 DNA,CDR3 protein
TRBV5-1,NA,TRBD2,TRBJ2-7,TGCGCCAGCAGCCACAATACGGGAGGGACTAGCGGATACGAGCAGTACTTC,CASSHNTGGTSGYEQYF
TRBV9,NA,TRBD2,TRBJ2-7,TGTGCCAGCAGCGGGTTGGGCGGGAGCTCCTACGAGCAGTACTTC,CASSGLGGSSYEQYF
TRBV27,NA,TRBD1,TRBJ2-3,TGTGCCAGCAAAAAAGGGGGCTGGGCAGATACGCAGTATTTT,CASKKGGWADTQYF
TRBV27,once,NA,TRBJ2-7,TGTGCCAGCAGTTATGCTGACACCTACGAGCAGTACTTC,CASSYADTYEQYF
TRBV4-3,NA,TRBD2,TRBJ2-1,TGCGCCAGCAGCCAAGATCTAAGACTAGCGGGAACCGATGAGCAGTTCTTC,CASSQDLRLAGTDEQFF
TRBV5-1,NA,TRBD1,TRBJ1-3,TGCGCCAGCAGCTTACAGGGGGCCGGTGGAAACACCATATATTTT,CASSLQGAGGNTIYF
TRBV6-1,few,NA,TRBJ2-5,TGTGCCAGCAGAGTACAGGGAGAGGAGACCCAGTACTTC,CASRVQGEETQYF
TRBV6-1,NA,TRBD1,TRBJ2-4,TGTGCCAGCAGTGTTGGGACAGATCTAGCCAAAAACATTCAGTACTTC,CASSVGTDLAKNIQYF
TRBV28,NA,TRBD2,TRBJ2-2,TGTGCCAGCAGTTTAACAACTAGCGGGGGCACCGGGGAGCTGTTTTTT,CASSLTTSGGTGELFF
TRBV11-1,few,NA,TRBJ2-2,TGTGCCAGCAGCTTAGACAGGAACACCGGGGAGCTGTTTTTT,CASSLDRNTGELFF
TRBV13,NA,NA,TRBJ2-1,TGTGCCAGCAGCTTAGGCCAAGGGAGTGAGCAGTTCTTC,CASSLGQGSEQFF
TRBV18,NA,TRBD1,TRBJ1-1,TGTGCCAGCTCAGACACAGGGGGCACTGAAGCTTTCTTT,CASSDTGGTEAFF
TRBV5-4,NA,TRBD2,TRBJ2-3,TGTGCCAGCAGCCAAGTACGCGGGGGGGCGGCAGATACGCAGTATTTT,CASSQVRGGAADTQYF
TRBV11-2,NA,TRBD2,TRBJ2-1,TGTGCCAGCAGCTTCTCCGGACTAGCGGTTAACAATGAGCAGTTCTTC,CASSFSGLAVNNEQFF
TRBV7-9,NA,NA,TRBJ2-1,TGTGCCAGCAGCCGCGGGCTAGCGAGTTACAATGAGCAGTTCTTC,CASSRGLASYNEQFF
TRBV9,NA,NA,TRBJ1-3,TGTGCCAGCAGCGCCGACCCAGGGCCCTCTGGAAACACCATATATTTT,CASSADPGPSGNTIYF
TRBV6-5,NA,NA,TRBJ1-5,TGTGCCAGCAGTCCCGGGGTAGGACAGCCCCAGCATTTT,CASSPGVGQPQHF
TRBV5-1,NA,TRBD2,TRBJ2-1,TGCGCCAGCAGCTTGCTAGCGGGGGGGAGCTCCTACAATGAGCAGTTCTTC,CASSLLAGGSSYNEQFF
TRBV7-3,NA,NA,TRBJ2-3,TGTGCCAGCAGCTTAAACAGAGATACGCAGTATTTT,CASSLNRDTQYF
TRBV11-2,NA,NA,TRBJ2-7,TGTGCCAGCAGCTCCGTAGCGTTCTACGAGCAGTACTTC,CASSSVAFYEQYF
TRBV4-3,NA,TRBD2,TRBJ2-2,TGCGCCAGCAGCCAGCCTAGCGGGAGCGCTAACACCGGGGAGCTGTTTTTT,CASSQPSGSANTGELFF
TRBV7-3,NA,TRBD1,TRBJ2-5,TGTGCCAGCAGCTTAAACAGGGGCCAAGAGACCCAGTACTTC,CASSLNRGQETQYF
TRBV5-1,NA,TRBD2,TRBJ2-1,TGCGCCAGCAGCTTCACCGCTAGCGGGAGCGATGAGCAGTTCTTC,CASSFTASGSDEQFF
TRBV7-9,NA,NA,TRBJ1-1,TGTGCCAGCAGCCTCGGACTGACCTTGGAGGCTGAAGCTTTCTTT,CASSLGLTLEAEAFF